This TCR beta chain was sequenced in a study of tumor-infiltrating lymphocytes in primary liver carcinoma. Across the whole study: Sequencing of the samples generated roughly 3.5 to 7.5 million productive TCRbeta reads, with similar yields across tissue types.

Scientists recovered RNA and DNA together from roughly 21-30 mg of unsorted bulk tissue. The authors made TCR beta cDNA from roughly 480 ng total RNA with a constant-region primer. Amplification in three nested multiplex PCR rounds with slightly modified ARM-PCR gave rise to TCR beta libraries. Two initial PCR rounds of roughly 10 cycles each paired TRBV1-TRBV30 forward primers with a C-beta reverse primer. TCRdb redid the calling of the multiplex PCR reads with MiXCR, one entry per CDR3 protein. The sample has tens of thousands of distinct CDR3 sequences, roughly two thirds seen once. Trimming pared 2 bases from V and 15 bases from J, leaving 23 bases between. Germline CDR1 SGHAT, CDR2 FQNNGV. CDR3 length equals 15 residues.

The chain combines TRBV11-2 with TRBJ2-1; the D gene is possibly TRBD2 (5 bases). Sequencing was carried out using liver tumor tissue from sampling region 4. Described subset: tumor region T4, right-lateral pole. This clonotype originated in a man between 35 and 55 years old with primary liver carcinoma and hepatitis B virus infection. The CDR3 reads CASSLSAGVDWELFF. The CDR3 bases are TGTGCCAGCAGCTTAAGTGCTGGAGTGGACTGGGAGTTGTTCTTC.